This record concerns one TCR beta chain sequence. This specimen includes other DNA sequences encoding the same CDR3. The sample belongs to a study of blood T cell repertoires in COVID-19. Whole-study context: The United States, Italy and Spain supplied acute and convalescent COVID-19 samples.

Using immunoSEQ multiplex PCR, the repertoire was profiled, and TCRdb retains in-frame clones only, with some absent. The data hold 380,000 or so clones, with 89% observed a single time. This CDR3 has 15 amino acids. The junction had 5 bases not matched to a gene; V was cut back by 1 base and J by 7 bases. The V gene's germline CDR1 is SGHTA and CDR2 FQGNSA. Sequenced: peripheral blood. The TCR sequence derives from a man between 40 and 49 years old with acute or convalescent COVID-19. J is TRBJ2-1 and V is TRBV7-2; 9 bases are a match to TRBD2. The CDR3 here is CASSLVSGGRNEQFF. In DNA form, the CDR3 reads TGTGCCAGCAGCTTAGTCAGCGGGGGGAGGAATGAGCAGTTCTTC.